The 8 T cell receptor beta chains below come from one sample, sequenced in a study of naive and memory T cell subsets. The beta constant-region primer was an equimolar mix of two oligonucleotides covering TRBC1 and TRBC2. Using its own MiXCR run on the UMI-ligation and nested PCR reads, TCRdb lists one record per CDR3 protein. The sample records under 100,000 distinct CDR3 sequences, around 6.5% being singletons. Sequenced material: central memory CD4+ T cells from blood. Receptor source: a human donor in good health.

This clonotype was counted ten times or more. The genes are TRBV29-1 and TRBJ2-2, with D hard to call. V was pared by 4 bases and J by 4 bases, with 10 bases between. CDR3 size: 13 residues. In germline, CDR1 is SQVTM, CDR2 ANQGSEA. In nucleotides, the CDR3 is TGCAGCGTTGCAAAGGCGATCACCGGGGAGCTGTTTTTT. Protein: CSVAKAITGELFF.

The V gene is TRBV30, the J gene TRBJ1-2; D perhaps matches TRBD1 (6 bases). The V and J ends lost 3 bases and 6 bases respectively, with 11 bases between them. Germline lookup yields CDR1 GTSNPN and CDR2 SVGIG (reference sequence). The CDR3 sequence is 12 residues long. The CDR3 DNA follows: TGTGCCTGGAGCGTCAGGGGCAATGGCTACACCTTC. The encoded protein is CAWSVRGNGYTF.

This clonotype was seen ten or more times. V usage is TRBV20-1 and J usage is TRBJ1-2, with unresolved D. There are 16 residues in the CDR3. Germline CDR1 DFQATT, CDR2 SNEGSKA (reference sequence). V was pared by 3 bases and J by 8 bases, with 25 bases between. CDR3 sequence (DNA): TGCAGTGCTAGCAAAACCGCCGGACGGAGTTTATACGGCTACACCTTC. Protein: CSASKTAGRSLYGYTF.

The chain is built from TRBV12-3 or TRBV12-4 and TRBJ2-5, with D maybe TRBD2 (5 bases). Trimming cost V 4 bases and J 6 bases, with 18 bases left between them. The CDR3 has 15 residues. CDR3 sequence (DNA): TGTGCCAGCAGTTATTCTTATAGCGTCATGCAGACCCAGTACTTC. Amino acids: CASSYSYSVMQTQYF.

A remark on this clonotype: It may be a read error: a sequence one base away is much more abundant. No DNA is shown, since the ends of the CDR3 on it are uncertain; the CDR3 is the one TCRdb lists. The rearrangement links TRBV5-6 to TRBJ1-1; the DNA was not compared with TRBD1, the D call given in the table. The CDR3 is 13 residues long, ends included. Germline V gene lookup returns CDR1 SGHDT and CDR2 YYEEEE. CDR3 loop: CASSFAGGTEALF.

The V and J genes are TRBV4-3 and TRBJ1-5; possible D gene TRBD1, 5 bases. The CDR3 sequence is 15 residues long. V was clipped by 2 bases and J by 5 bases, with 13 bases between them. The V gene's germline CDR1 is LGHNA and CDR2 YSLEER. This CDR3 is CASSQSVWGDQPQHF. The DNA for the CDR3 is TGCGCCAGCAGCCAATCTGTCTGGGGCGATCAGCCCCAGCATTTT.

This clonotype has at least ten counts. This chain links TRBV18 with TRBJ1-1; D is uncertain. CDR1 and CDR2 from the germline V gene are KGHSH and LQKENI. The CDR3 contains 12 residues. V was pared by 9 bases and J by 4 bases, with 12 bases between. CDR3: CASLSTSTEAFF. The DNA for the CDR3 is TGTGCCAGTCTTTCCACAAGCACTGAAGCTTTCTTT.

This clonotype was picked up many times. The chain carries TRBV18 and TRBJ2-1, with 8 nucleotides matching TRBD2. The CDR3 is 17 amino acids. The germline V gene encodes CDR1 KGHSH and CDR2 LQKENI. V lost 2 bases and J lost 0; bases outside the gene matches: 6. The CDR3 protein is CASSPSAGGHSYNEQFF. The CDR3 coding sequence is TGTGCCAGCTCACCATCGGCGGGAGGCCACTCCTACAATGAGCAGTTCTTC.